This T cell receptor beta chain was sequenced during a study of OX40 agonist ivuxolimab in advanced cancers. Turning to the study itself: Earlier treatment with anti-PD-1, anti-PD-L1 or anti-CTLA-4 was permitted, and roughly 40% had received some.

Sampling times: baseline, cycle 4 day 1, cycle 7 day 1. Overall study results and limits: Averaged across samples, CD8+ T cells carried more expanded clones than CD4+ did. Clonal expansion in partial responders at 0.1-3.0 mg/kg ranked among the lowest.

Germline CDR1 reads SGHRS; CDR2 reads YFSETQ. V lost 4 bases to trimming and J lost 8 bases, with 17 bases between them. CDR3 length: 14 residues. Repertoires were generated with immunoSEQ multiplex PCR, while TCRdb's copy carries only in-frame clones and drops some. The data contain around 67,000 clones, around 89% of them singletons. Of note for this clone: Antigen specificity is unknown.

The receptor was isolated from an adult with an advanced solid tumor such as melanoma, head and neck, liver or kidney cancer. Sample: CD4+ or CD8+ T cells sorted from blood, taken in a trial of the OX40 agonist ivuxolimab. V usage is TRBV5-1 and J usage is TRBJ2-3; unclear D gene. DNA of the CDR3: TGCGCCAGCAGCCAGTACACTGGGCAAGTTACGCAGTATTTT. Its translation is CASSQYTGQVTQYF.